These T cell receptor beta chains were read from a single sample in a study of preoperative IRX-2 immunotherapy in early breast cancer. Sequencing used immunoSEQ multiplex PCR; TCRdb keeps in-frame clones, though not all of them. The sample contains about 29,000 clones, about 90% of which appear only once. This sample was taken from a patient treated with IRX-2 immunotherapy. These receptors all come from a human donor with breast cancer. CDR3s include the opening cysteine and the closing phenylalanine or tryptophan. The D gene is left open where the match is weak. A row's size may be missing; if present it is once, few, many or a size class.

TRBD1,14,TRBJ2-7,TRBV5-4,.,TGTGCCAGCAGCGTGACAGGGGTCCAGAGCGAGCAGTACTTC,CASSVTGVQSEQYF
.,14,TRBJ2-7,TRBV7-2,.,TGTGCCAGCAGTCCCTCGGGGTTTAGCTACGAGCAGTACTTC,CASSPSGFSYEQYF
TRBD2,18,TRBJ2-2,TRBV7-2,.,TGTGCCAGCAGCCCTTGGACTAGCGGGGATCTTGGCACCGGGGAGCTGTTTTTT,CASSPWTSGDLGTGELFF
TRBD1,15,TRBJ1-2,TRBV28,once,TGTGCCAGCAGTACTACCGGGACAGGGGTAAGGGGCTACACCTTC,CASSTTGTGVRGYTF
.,15,TRBJ2-7,TRBV4-1,.,TGCGCCAGCAGCCAATATCCCCTCGCAACCTACGAGCAGTACTTC,CASSQYPLATYEQYF
.,13,TRBJ2-7,TRBV10-2,.,TGCGCCACCGTTAGCGAAAGCTCCTACGAGCAGTACTTC,CATVSESSYEQYF
TRBD1,16,TRBJ2-5,TRBV11-2,.,TGTGCCAGCAGCCGACGGACAGGGGGCGTTGGAGAGACCCAGTACTTC,CASSRRTGGVGETQYF
.,14,TRBJ2-5,TRBV6-1,once,TGTGCCAGCAGTGGAGACAGGATTCAAGAGACCCAGTACTTC,CASSGDRIQETQYF
.,12,TRBJ2-7,TRBV27,once,TGTGCCAGCAGTTTAAGAGGGTACGAGCAGTACTTC,CASSLRGYEQYF
.,14,TRBJ1-4,TRBV6-6,few,TGTGCCAGCAGTTGGACAGCCGTCAATGAAAAACTGTTTTTT,CASSWTAVNEKLFF
TRBD2,15,TRBJ2-1,TRBV5-6,.,TGTGCCAGCAGCCGGGCTAGCGGGGTGTACAATGAGCAGTTCTTC,CASSRASGVYNEQFF
.,15,TRBJ2-3,TRBV4-1,.,TGCGCCAGCAGCCACCCGACAGGCCCCCGAGATACGCAGTATTTT,CASSHPTGPRDTQYF
.,16,TRBJ2-7,TRBV6-1,.,TGTGCCAGCAGTGAACGGTCAGAGCGGAGGGGCCACGAGCAGTACTTC,CASSERSERRGHEQYF
.,15,TRBJ2-7,TRBV19,.,TGTGCCAGTAGTATAGGCAGGGTTGTAGTCTACGAGCAGTACTTC,CASSIGRVVVYEQYF
.,14,TRBJ1-4,TRBV19,once,TGTGCCAGTAGCCATTGGGGTTCTAATGAAAAACTGTTTTTT,CASSHWGSNEKLFF
.,13,TRBJ1-1,TRBV9,.,TGTGCCAGCAGCGTAGCAGGGAACACTGAAGCTTTCTTT,CASSVAGNTEAFF
TRBD1,19,TRBJ1-1,TRBV28,.,TGTGCCAGCAGTCCGGAATTCCCGGGACAGGGGGCTATCAACACTGAAGCTTTCTTT,CASSPEFPGQGAINTEAFF
.,15,TRBJ2-5,TRBV4-1,.,TGCGCCAGCAGCGCGTCGGGGGGCGGCCAAGAGACCCAGTACTTC,CASSASGGGQETQYF
.,15,TRBJ2-2,TRBV10-3,.,TGTGCCATCAGTGGCCAGGCACCGAACACCGGGGAGCTGTTTTTT,CAISGQAPNTGELFF
TRBD1,16,TRBJ1-1,TRBV11-2,.,TGTGCCAGCAGCTTAGAGACAGGGTTTTTGAACACTGAAGCTTTCTTT,CASSLETGFLNTEAFF
TRBD1,14,TRBJ2-5,TRBV19,.,TGTGCCAGTAGACCGGGACAGGGCGGAGAGACCCAGTACTTC,CASRPGQGGETQYF
.,15,TRBJ1-5,TRBV6-5,.,TGTGCCAGCAGTGCATTGGCAGGTTCAAATCAGCCCCAGCATTTT,CASSALAGSNQPQHF
TRBD1,14,TRBJ1-2,TRBV6-1,.,TGTGCCAGCAGTGAAGCGACAGGGATCTATGGCTACACCTTC,CASSEATGIYGYTF
.,15,TRBJ1-4,TRBV7-9,.,TGTGCCAGCAGCTTAGTAGGGGGAACTAATGAAAAACTGTTTTTT,CASSLVGGTNEKLFF
TRBD1,15,TRBJ1-5,TRBV19,.,TGTGCCAGTAGTATCTCCGGACAGGCAAATCAGCCCCAGCATTTT,CASSISGQANQPQHF
TRBD2,15,TRBJ2-7,TRBV5-1,.,TGCGCCAGCAGCTCCGACCCGGGACTAGCGGGATCTCGGTACTTC,CASSSDPGLAGSRYF
.,11,TRBJ2-1,TRBV6-5,.,TGTGCCAGCAGTTCCCCTGAAGAGCAGTTCTTC,CASSSPEEQFF
.,12,TRBJ1-1,TRBV30,.,TGTGCCTGGAATTGGGGGAACACTGAAGCTTTCTTT,CAWNWGNTEAFF
.,14,TRBJ2-7,TRBV4-3,.,TGCGCCAGCAGCCAAGATGACAGACAGCACGAGCAGTACTTC,CASSQDDRQHEQYF
TRBD2,14,TRBJ2-7,TRBV11-2,.,TGTGCCAGCAGCTCCGGGACTAGCAACTACGAGCAGTACTTC,CASSSGTSNYEQYF
TRBD2,17,TRBJ2-7,TRBV7-6,.,TGTGCCAGCAGCTCAGGCCCTACTAGCGCCAGCTACTACGAGCAGTACTTC,CASSSGPTSASYYEQYF
.,12,TRBJ2-3,TRBV5-6,.,TGTGCCAGCAGCTTGGTAGTAGATACGCAGTATTTT,CASSLVVDTQYF
.,17,TRBJ1-5,TRBV27,.,TGTGCCAGCAGTTTAAGGGGTACAGGGTTAAGCAATCAGCCCCAGCATTTT,CASSLRGTGLSNQPQHF
.,16,TRBJ1-3,TRBV7-2,.,TGTGCCAGCAGCTTATACAGGGTATCATCTGGAAACACCATATATTTT,CASSLYRVSSGNTIYF
.,13,TRBJ2-7,TRBV19,once,TGTGCCAGTAGTGGGAGTTGGAACTACGAGCAGTACTTC,CASSGSWNYEQYF
TRBD1,14,TRBJ2-5,TRBV28,.,TGTGCCAGCAGTCCGAACAGGGGCCAAGAGACCCAGTACTTC,CASSPNRGQETQYF
TRBD2,15,TRBJ2-3,TRBV5-1,.,TGCGCCAGCAGCCGCGCGGGGGGTTTTGGAGATACGCAGTATTTT,CASSRAGGFGDTQYF
.,13,TRBJ2-7,TRBV5-1,once,TGCGCCAGCAGAGAGGAGCTCTCCTACGAGCAGTACTTC,CASREELSYEQYF
.,15,TRBJ1-2,TRBV19,.,TGTGCCAGTAGTATAGCTCCGGTCGGGGGCTTAGGCTACACCTTC,CASSIAPVGGLGYTF
.,13,TRBJ2-7,TRBV5-1,.,TGCGCCAGCAGCTTGGGGGGAGGTAGGGAGCAGTACTTC,CASSLGGGREQYF
TRBD1,14,TRBJ2-7,TRBV11-2,.,TGTGCCAGCAGCTTAGATCCAGGGGGAAGTGAGCAGTACTTC,CASSLDPGGSEQYF
.,13,TRBJ1-5,TRBV29-1,few,TGCAGCGCTCAGGTGGACGGCAATCAGCCCCAGCATTTT,CSAQVDGNQPQHF